This entry lists 28 T cell receptor beta chains sequenced from one sample in a study of identical twins' blood T cells. Each CDR3 protein gets one entry after TCRdb re-called the 5' RACE reads with MiXCR. The sample shows a few hundred thousand distinct CDR3 sequences, 28% of them seen only once. What was sequenced was PBMCs. Receptors originate from a woman aged 18 to 50 in good health.

This clonotype turned up a few times. The rearrangement links TRBV20-1 to TRBJ2-4; tentatively, D is TRBD1 (7 bases). CDR1 is DFQATT, CDR2 SNEGSKA, per germline (reference sequence). This CDR3 has 17 amino acids. V was trimmed by 6 bases and J by 2 bases, leaving 23 bases between them. CDR3: CSAYTSRGARTKNIQYF. For the CDR3, the DNA is TGCAGTGCCTATACTAGCAGGGGGGCGAGGACCAAAAACATTCAGTACTTC.

This clonotype came up a few times. V usage is TRBV7-9 and J usage is TRBJ2-5; D is ambiguous. CDR1 is SEHNR and CDR2 is FQNEAQ in the germline V gene (reference sequence). The length of the CDR3 is 14 residues. V was cut by 0 bases and J by 4 bases, with 9 bases left in between. The CDR3 here is CASSLATRAETQYF. The CDR3 nucleotides read TGTGCCAGCAGCTTAGCTACAAGAGCAGAGACCCAGTACTTC. Filled out from reference TRBV7-9 and TRBJ2-5, the complete variable domain reads DTGVSQNPRHKITKRGQNVTFRCDPISEHNRLYWYRQTLGQGPEFLTYFQNEAQLEKSRLLSDRFSAERPKGSFSTLEIQRTEQGDSAMYLCASSLATRAETQYFGPGTRLLVL.

With regard to this clonotype: A much larger clone sits a single nucleotide away, making a read error possible. The rearrangement links TRBV7-8 to TRBJ1-6; D remains unclear. Germline CDR1 reads SGHVS; CDR2 reads FQNEAQ. The CDR3 contains 15 residues. This CDR3 reads CTSSPVFSYNSPLHF. The CDR3 nucleotides read TGTACCAGCAGCCCAGTTTTCTCCTATAATTCACCCCTCCACTTT.

This clonotype was detected a few times. The chain links TRBV12-3 or TRBV12-4 to TRBJ1-2; D is ambiguous. The length of the CDR3 is 13 residues. Trimming took off 3 bases at V and 7 bases at J, with 12 bases between the two ends. In DNA, the CDR3 is TGTGCCAGCAGTTTTCGGTCCGCGATTGGCTACACCTTC. This sequence encodes CASSFRSAIGYTF.

The table lists this clonotype with a few counts. V gene TRBV27 combines with J gene TRBJ2-5, with 7 bases identical to TRBD2. The germline CDR1 and CDR2 sequences are MNHEY and SMNVEV (reference sequence). The V gene end was trimmed by 6 bases and the J gene end by 7 bases; junction bases not matched to a gene: 8. This CDR3 spans 13 amino acids. In DNA form, the CDR3 reads TGTGCCAGCAGAGTGGGTGGGGGGGGGACCCAGTACTTC. This gives the protein CASRVGGGGTQYF.

This clonotype was found a few times. The J gene is TRBJ2-1, the V gene TRBV20-1; D call uncertain. Germline V CDR1 and CDR2: DFQATT, SNEGSKA (reference sequence). This CDR3 has 13 residues. The V gene lost 3 bases and the J gene lost 7 bases, with 13 bases spanning the gap. In DNA form, the CDR3 reads TGCAGTGCTAGCGGCGAATTGGGGAATGAGCAGTTCTTC. This encodes CSASGELGNEQFF.

This chain links TRBV20-1 with TRBJ1-2; TRBD1 matches at 8 bases. The CDR3 is 16 residues long. V shed 0 bases, J shed 3 bases, and the junction held 9 bases outside the gene matches. The germline gives CDR1 DFQATT, CDR2 SNEGSKA (reference sequence). The CDR3 DNA reads TGCAGTGCTAGAGATAGTTGGGGACAGGACTACTATGGCTACACCTTC. Protein: CSARDSWGQDYYGYTF.

In the case of this clonotype: This may arise from a read error, as a much more abundant clone is one base away. The V call is TRBV9, the J call TRBJ1-5; D possibly corresponds to TRBD1 (5 bases). Germline values: CDR1 SGDLS, CDR2 YYNGEE. V lost 3 bases, J lost 1 base, and 8 bases lay in between. The CDR3 spans 14 residues. The DNA for the CDR3 is TGTGCCAGCAGCGCAGGGCAGAGCAATCAGCCCCAGCATTTT. This sequence encodes CASSAGQSNQPQHF. Looking up the rest from reference TRBV9 and TRBJ1-5 gives the full variable domain: DSGVTQTPKHLITATGQRVTLRCSPRSGDLSVYWYQQSLDQGLQFLIQYYNGEERAKGNILERFSAQQFPDLHSELNLSSLELGDSALYFCASSAGQSNQPQHFGDGTRLSIL.

In this sample, this clonotype turned up a few times. This chain connects TRBV30 to TRBJ1-3; a weak D match, TRBD1 (5 bases). Germline V gene lookup returns CDR1 GTSNPN and CDR2 SVGIG (reference sequence). V lost 1 base, J lost 7 bases, and 11 bases lay in between. The CDR3 is made up of 13 amino acids. CDR3 amino acids: CAWSGAGSNTIYF. In DNA form, the CDR3 reads TGTGCCTGGAGTGGAGCAGGGTCGAACACCATATATTTT.

Notes on this clonotype: Since a much larger clone is just one base distant, this may be a read error. This chain uses TRBV27 with TRBJ1-4, with a weak D call TRBD1 (5 bases). The CDR3 totals 15 residues. Germline V lookup: CDR1 MNHEY, CDR2 SMNVEV (reference sequence). In nucleotides, the CDR3 is TGTACCAGCAGTTCCACGCCGGGACTCTTGGTAAAACTGTTTTTT. This translates into CTSSSTPGLLVKLFF.

A few counts support this clonotype. CDR3 coding DNA: TGCGCCAGCAGCTTTCAGCTACAAAGCTCCTACAATGAGCAGTTCTTC. Its protein is CASSFQLQSSYNEQFF. This chain joins TRBV5-1 and TRBJ2-1; no definite D call. There are 16 residues in the CDR3. The V end lost 2 bases, the J end lost 0 bases, and 12 bases lay between the germline ends. Germline V gives CDR1 SGHRS, CDR2 YFSETQ.

As for this clonotype: At one of its ends the junction is not consistent with the germline gene, which may arise from a read error. V gene TRBV29-1 combines with J gene TRBJ2-2, with D perhaps TRBD2 (5 bases). From germline, CDR1 is SQVTM and CDR2 ANQGSEA. The CDR3 has 13 amino acids. CDR3 in amino acids: CSVRIANTGELFF. The CDR3 bases are TGTAGCGTCCGAATCGCGAACACCGGGGAGCTGTTTTTT.

V is TRBV16 and J is TRBJ1-2; TRBD1 is a possible D gene (5 bases). Germline CDR1 and CDR2: KGHSY and FQNENV. The V and J ends lost 6 bases and 8 bases respectively, with 16 bases between them. The CDR3 has 13 amino acids. CDR3 region: CASSLDIQAGYTF. The DNA for the CDR3 is TGTGCCAGCAGTCTGGACATCCAGGCCGGCTACACCTTC.

The V call is TRBV5-1, the J call TRBJ2-5; D not resolved. V was trimmed by 2 bases and J by 5 bases, leaving 10 bases between them. The CDR3 runs 13 residues. The germline V gene encodes CDR1 SGHRS and CDR2 YFSETQ. CDR3 sequence (DNA): TGCGCCAGCAGCTTAATGAATGATGAGACCCAGTACTTC. Protein sequence: CASSLMNDETQYF.

The CDR3 sequence: CASSPRVSGEPDTQYF. Written as DNA, the CDR3 is TGTGCCAGCAGTCCTCGGGTTAGCGGGGAGCCAGATACGCAGTATTTT. The chain employs TRBV12-3 or TRBV12-4 and TRBJ2-3, with 8 bases that match TRBD2. The CDR3 runs 16 residues. V lost 5 bases to trimming and J lost 4 bases; unmatched junction nucleotides: 11.

For this clonotype: A much larger clone differs from this one at a single base, so this may be a read error. The gene calls are TRBV18 and TRBJ2-2; D perhaps matches TRBD2 (6 bases). Germline CDR1 is KGHSH and CDR2 is LQKENI. This CDR3 is 13 amino acids long. The CDR3 spells CAGSTSYTGELFF. The CDR3 coding sequence is TGTGCCGGCTCAACTAGCTACACCGGGGAGCTGTTTTTT. The full variable domain, completed using reference TRBV18 and TRBJ2-2, is NAGVMQNPRHLVRRRGQEARLRCSPMKGHSHVYWYRQLPEEGLKFMVYLQKENIIDESGMPKERFSAEFPKEGPSILRIQQVVRGDSAAYFCAGSTSYTGELFFGEGSRLTVL.

Turning to this clonotype: A much larger clone sits a single nucleotide away, making a read error possible. The chain has TRBV18 and TRBJ1-5; no firm D call. V was trimmed by 5 bases and J by 5 bases, leaving 22 bases between them. Germline V gene data show CDR1 as KGHSH and CDR2 as LQKENI. The CDR3 loop spans 17 amino acids. Written as DNA, the CDR3 is TGTGCCAGCTCATCCGACGAGGTCTCAGAGGACGATCAGCCCCAGCATTTT. It translates to CASSSDEVSEDDQPQHF.

This clonotype was found a few times. V is TRBV5-1 and J is TRBJ2-7, with 8 bases aligning to TRBD2. After removal of 4 bases from V and 2 bases from J, the junction contained 11 bases not matched to a gene. CDR1 is SGHRS, CDR2 YFSETQ, per germline. The CDR3 consists of 16 residues. CDR3: CASSGGRLASTYEQYF. In DNA, the CDR3 is TGCGCCAGCAGCGGCGGGAGGCTAGCTTCTACCTACGAGCAGTACTTC.

J is TRBJ2-1 and V is TRBV10-1; 9 bases line up with TRBD2. This CDR3 region has 18 residues. Trimming cost V 3 bases and J 4 bases; bases outside gene matches: 13. From germline, CDR1 is WNHNN and CDR2 SYGVQD (reference sequence). CDR3 nucleotide sequence: TGCGCCAGCAGTGAATCAGGCTTTGGCGGGAGGGAATACAATGAGCAGTTCTTC. It translates to CASSESGFGGREYNEQFF.

This clonotype appeared a single time. A junction boundary mismatches the germline segment, possibly from a read error. The chain employs TRBV20-1 and TRBJ2-7, with D perhaps given as TRBD1 or TRBD2 (5 bases each). Germline CDR1 and CDR2: DFQATT and SNEGSKA (reference sequence). The CDR3 length is 14 residues. The CDR3 is CSARVGDATYGQYF. The CDR3, as DNA: TGCAGTGCTAGAGTCGGGGACGCTACCTACGGGCAGTACTTC.

This clonotype was recorded a few times. This chain uses TRBV5-1 with TRBJ2-7; 10 bases agree with TRBD2. Germline V gene sequence: CDR1 SGHRS, CDR2 YFSETQ. V was pared by 5 bases and J by 7 bases, with 9 bases of the junction left unmatched. The CDR3 loop spans 14 amino acids. In nucleotides, the CDR3 is TGCGCCAGCAGATTCCTAGCGGGAGTGAGGGAGCAGTACTTC. This encodes CASRFLAGVREQYF.

The gene calls are TRBV25-1 and TRBJ2-2, with D tentatively TRBD1 (5 bases). In germline, CDR1 is MGHDK, CDR2 SYGVNS. Trimming took 7 bases from V and 0 from J, leaving 12 bases between them. The CDR3 loop spans 15 amino acids. The DNA for the CDR3 is TGTGCCAGCACTTTTGACAGTGCGAACACCGGGGAGCTGTTTTTT. Amino acids: CASTFDSANTGELFF.

This clonotype was detected ten times or more. The chain recombines TRBV11-2 with TRBJ2-1, with D maybe TRBD2 (6 bases). Germline-derived CDR1 and CDR2 are SGHAT and FQNNGV. V lost 0 bases to trimming and J lost 9 bases, with 15 bases between them. The length of the CDR3 is 15 residues. CDR3 nucleotides: TGTGCCAGCAGCTTAGAACTAGCCAGCAATATTGAGCAGTTCTTC. Translating it yields CASSLELASNIEQFF.

This clonotype was counted between two and nine times. The chain joins TRBV20-1 to TRBJ1-2, with D tentatively TRBD1 (5 bases). The CDR3 length is 14 residues. Germline lookup yields CDR1 DFQATT and CDR2 SNEGSKA (reference sequence). V was pared by 6 bases and J by 3 bases, with 17 bases between. This CDR3 is CSADRGLGDYGYTF. The CDR3, as DNA: TGCAGTGCGGACCGGGGCCTTGGTGACTATGGCTACACCTTC.

This clonotype appeared a few times. V is TRBV6-1 and J is TRBJ1-1; TRBD1 aligns across 9 bases. This CDR3 is 16 amino acids long. V shed 4 bases and J 6 bases; nucleotides not matched to a gene: 12. Germline V gene lookup returns CDR1 MNHNS and CDR2 SASEGT. CDR3 in amino acids: CASSAPFGTGIPEAFF. The CDR3 region has the DNA TGTGCCAGCAGTGCCCCCTTTGGGACAGGGATCCCTGAAGCTTTCTTT.

The chain joins TRBV7-9 to TRBJ2-7, with D unresolved. The ends were cut back, 2 bases at V and 2 bases at J, with 16 bases in the middle. Germline assignment: CDR1 SEHNR and CDR2 FQNEAQ (reference sequence). There are 16 residues in the CDR3. The CDR3 DNA is TGTGCCAGCAGCTTATACCGGAGTCCATTACCCTACGAGCAGTACTTC. Translating it yields CASSLYRSPLPYEQYF.

This clonotype showed up just a few times. The chain is built from TRBV6-1 and TRBJ1-1; the D gene is possibly TRBD1 (5 bases). This CDR3 contains 15 residues. The germline CDR1 and CDR2 sequences are MNHNS and SASEGT. Trimming stripped 1 base from V and 0 bases from J, with 9 bases between. CDR3 sequence: CASSEGEGVNTEAFF. CDR3 nucleotides: TGTGCCAGCAGTGAAGGGGAAGGGGTGAACACTGAAGCTTTCTTT.

The chain joins TRBV20-1 to TRBJ2-3, with 7 bases identical to TRBD1. V lost 2 bases and J lost 3; bases outside the gene matches: 11. This CDR3 contains 16 residues. CDR1 DFQATT and CDR2 SNEGSKA come from the germline V gene (reference sequence). The CDR3 loop is CSARLSRDRITDTQYF. As DNA, the CDR3 is TGCAGTGCTAGATTATCGAGGGACAGAATTACAGATACGCAGTATTTT.